This passage covers 18 T cell receptor beta chains from one sample sequenced in a study of blood T cells in healthy people across ages. Alongside a J-beta primer mix, a sample-barcoded 5' primer served in a second PCR lasting 7 to 11 cycles. Each CDR3 protein is one row after TCRdb ran MiXCR on the 5' RACE reads. The table records around 1.5 million distinct CDR3 sequences, roughly 64% of them present only once. Sequencing used blood. Every receptor here comes from a man between 18 and 35 years old in good health.

The genes are TRBV6-6 and TRBJ2-1; 10 bases map to TRBD1. Germline trimming cut 7 bases from V and 9 bases from J; bases unmatched to any gene: 15. CDR1 is MNHNY and CDR2 is SVGAGI in the germline V gene (reference sequence). The length of the CDR3 is 16 residues. The CDR3, as DNA: TGTGCCAGCATGCACGCAACAGGGGGACAGGGGAGTGAGCAGTTCTTC. It is translated as CASMHATGGQGSEQFF.

This clonotype turned up a few times. The V gene is TRBV28, the J gene TRBJ2-3; 11 positions agree with TRBD2. J was trimmed by 3 bases and V by 2 bases; bases with no gene match: 1. Germline V gives CDR1 MDHEN, CDR2 SYDVKM. This CDR3 is 15 amino acids long. This chain's CDR3 is CASSLPSGGTDTQYF. For the CDR3, the DNA is TGTGCCAGCAGTTTACCTAGCGGGGGGACAGATACGCAGTATTTT. Together with reference TRBV28 and TRBJ2-3, the CDR3 gives the full variable domain: DVKVTQSSRYLVKRTGEKVFLECVQDMDHENMFWYRQDPGLGLRLIYFSYDVKMKEKGDIPEGYSVSREKKERFSLILESASTNQTSMYLCASSLPSGGTDTQYFGPGTRLTVL.

This clonotype was seen a few times. V usage is TRBV4-1 and J usage is TRBJ2-7, with 7 positions matching TRBD1. The CDR3 is 17 residues long. The V and J ends lost 2 bases and 0 bases, in that order; junction bases with no gene match: 10. Germline lookup yields CDR1 MGHRA and CDR2 YSYEKL. The CDR3 DNA reads TGCGCCAGCAGCCAAAAGAGTATAAGGGACAGCTCCTACGAGCAGTACTTC. This sequence encodes CASSQKSIRDSSYEQYF.

The chain joins TRBV28 to TRBJ2-5, with 7 positions matching TRBD1. The DNA end lines up better with TRBJ2-7; the J call may be wrong. This CDR3 is 16 amino acids long. CDR1 is MDHEN and CDR2 is SYDVKM in the germline V gene. CDR3 in amino acids: CASSFPGTAQPYEQYF. In nucleotides, the CDR3 is TGTGCCAGCAGTTTCCCCGGGACAGCCCAGCCCTACGAGCAGTACTTC.

This chain connects TRBV6-1 to TRBJ1-4; D unclear. Germline V gene lookup returns CDR1 MNHNS and CDR2 SASEGT. CDR3 length: 16 amino acids. Trimming removed 1 base at V and 4 bases at J, with 13 bases between. Here the CDR3 DNA reads TGTGCCAGCAGTGAAGAGGACTGGACCTATAATGAAAAACTGTTTTTT. Protein product: CASSEEDWTYNEKLFF.

This clonotype was seen a few times. The rearrangement uses TRBV20-1 and TRBJ2-7; TRBD2 aligns across 7 bases. Trimming removed 5 bases from V and 2 bases from J; junction bases left unmatched: 9. Germline CDR1 reads DFQATT; CDR2 reads SNEGSKA (reference sequence). This CDR3 spans 14 amino acids. CDR3 bases: TGCAGTGCTGTTAGGGCTAGCGGAGCCTACGAGCAGTACTTC. It is translated as CSAVRASGAYEQYF.

This clonotype was picked up one time. This CDR3 is CATRGANTEAFF. In nucleotides, the CDR3 is TGTGCCACCCGGGGCGCGAACACTGAAGCTTTCTTT. This sequence joins TRBV24-1 and TRBJ1-1; tentative D call: TRBD1 (5 bases). Between the trimmed V and J ends, which lost 9 bases and 1 base, there was a span of 8 bases. Germline V CDR1 and CDR2: KGHDR, SFDVKD. CDR3 size: 12 residues.

This rearrangement joins TRBV27 to TRBJ2-3; tentative D call: TRBD1 (6 bases). The CDR3 has 14 residues. V was clipped by 3 bases and J by 4 bases, with 11 bases between them. CDR1 and CDR2 (germline): MNHEY, SMNVEV (reference sequence). The CDR3 here is CASSFKTGSDTQYF. In DNA form, the CDR3 reads TGTGCCAGCAGTTTCAAAACAGGGTCAGATACGCAGTATTTT.

The table lists this clonotype with a few counts. This chain uses TRBV9 with TRBJ2-7; 11 nucleotides agree with TRBD1. The CDR3 has 15 residues. Germline V gives CDR1 SGDLS, CDR2 YYNGEE. Trimming removed 3 bases from V and 0 bases from J; junction bases left unmatched: 2. The CDR3 nucleotides are TGTGCCAGCAGCGCGGGACAGGGGGTCTCCTACGAGCAGTACTTC. Translation gives CASSAGQGVSYEQYF.

This clonotype was detected ten times or more. The chain uses TRBV20-1 and TRBJ2-5; 8 nucleotides align to TRBD1. The germline gives CDR1 DFQATT, CDR2 SNEGSKA (reference sequence). This CDR3 region has 14 residues. V was clipped by 5 bases and J by 7 bases; unmatched bases: 12. The CDR3 nucleotides are TGCAGTGCTCGTGACGGACAGGGTCTAGGGACCCAGTACTTC. It codes for CSARDGQGLGTQYF.

The rearrangement links TRBV7-2 to TRBJ1-1, with D tentatively TRBD1 (5 bases). V shed 3 bases and J shed 3 bases, with 17 bases lying between them. Germline CDR1 SGHTA, CDR2 FQGNSA. The CDR3 is made up of 16 amino acids. For the CDR3, the DNA is TGTGCCAGCAGCTTCCAACCCCATAGGGGACACACTGAAGCTTTCTTT. It encodes CASSFQPHRGHTEAFF. Supplemented by reference TRBV7-2 and TRBJ1-1, the full variable domain reads GAGVSQSPSNKVTEKGKDVELRCDPISGHTALYWYRQSLGQGLEFLIYFQGNSAPDKSGLPSDRFSAERTGGSVSTLTIQRTQQEDSAVYLCASSFQPHRGHTEAFFGQGTRLTVV.

This clonotype appeared a single time. As DNA, the CDR3 is TGTGCCAGCAGCTTTACAATAGCGGGCCCCCCCATAAGAGAGACCCAGTACTTC. This sequence encodes CASSFTIAGPPIRETQYF. V is TRBV7-2 and J is TRBJ2-7, with 7 positions matching TRBD2. Near its end, the DNA agrees better with TRBJ2-5, so the J call may be wrong. This CDR3 is 18 amino acids long. CDR1 and CDR2 (germline): SGHTA, FQGNSA.

This chain uses TRBV12-3 or TRBV12-4 with TRBJ2-7; D possibly corresponds to TRBD1 (5 bases). V was cut by 3 bases and J by 2 bases, with 17 bases left in between. This CDR3 has 16 amino acids. CDR3 loop: CASSFMNRQLTYEQYF. CDR3 sequence (DNA): TGTGCCAGCAGTTTTATGAACCGACAGTTGACCTACGAGCAGTACTTC.

The chain recombines TRBV21-1 with TRBJ2-2; the DNA was not compared with TRBD2, the D call given in the table. TRBV21-1 is assigned pseudogene status. The CDR3 runs to 18 residues. The CDR3 nucleotides are TGTGCCAGCAGCAAAAGGAAGCGGGAGGGCCGGTACACCGGGGAGCTGTTTTTT. Translating it yields CASSKRKREGRYTGELFF.

V gene TRBV29-1 combines with J gene TRBJ2-5; TRBD1 agrees at 8 bases. Germline CDR1 and CDR2: SQVTM and ANQGSEA. J gave up 5 bases and V 7 bases, and 12 bases lay outside the gene matches. There are 14 residues in the CDR3. In DNA, the CDR3 is TGCAGCGCGACTGGACAGGGCTTGGTGGAGACCCAGTACTTC. This codes for CSATGQGLVETQYF.

V usage is TRBV4-1 and J usage is TRBJ2-3; TRBD1 matches 8 bases. This CDR3 comprises 19 residues. V shed 1 base and J 2 bases; nucleotides not matched to a gene: 14. The germline gives CDR1 MGHRA, CDR2 YSYEKL. CDR3 loop: CASSQARQGNRGSTDTQYF. The CDR3 region has the DNA TGCGCCAGCAGCCAAGCGCGACAGGGGAACCGAGGGTCCACAGATACGCAGTATTTT.

The chain has TRBV4-1 and TRBJ2-1; D is perhaps TRBD1 or TRBD2 (5 bases each). Germline CDR1 and CDR2: MGHRA and YSYEKL. With 4 bases removed from V and 0 bases from J, the gap between germline ends came to 13 bases. The CDR3 totals 16 residues. The CDR3 DNA reads as TGCGCCAGCAGCCCCGCCGGGGCTAGCTCCTACAATGAGCAGTTCTTC. Protein product: CASSPAGASSYNEQFF.

This clonotype has just a few counts. The rearrangement uses TRBV7-9 and TRBJ1-2; possible D gene TRBD1, 5 bases. V shed 4 bases and J shed 4 bases, with 22 bases lying between them. Germline CDR1 and CDR2: SEHNR and FQNEAQ (reference sequence). The CDR3 extends over 17 amino acids. The CDR3 loop reads CASSSSGTGEDLYGYTF. CDR3 bases: TGTGCCAGCAGCTCCTCTGGGACCGGGGAGGATCTCTATGGCTACACCTTC.